These 12 T cell receptor beta chains share one sample of origin, sequenced in a study of T-cell reconstitution after alpha-beta-depleted transplantation in children. Library preparation (for TCRbeta) was performed with unique molecular identifiers. TCRdb re-called the PCR reads through MiXCR, storing one row per CDR3 protein. This sample carries 250,000 or so distinct CDR3 sequences, around 25% of them seen once, and the ten largest clones take 4% to 5.5%. Sample: PBMCs, mostly from graft donor cells, taken 360 days after TCRalphabeta/CD19-depleted stem cell transplant. The receptors were gathered from a female patient aged 2 to 10 who had a stem cell transplant for congenital amegakaryocytic thrombocytopenia, so the T cells may come from the graft donor.

The chain is built from TRBV2 and TRBJ2-7, with 15 bases that match TRBD2. Germline trimming cut 1 base from V and 4 bases from J; bases unmatched to any gene: 5. Germline CDR1 SNHLY, CDR2 FYNNEI. There are 17 residues in the CDR3. The CDR3 reads CASSEEGLAGGPYEQYF. CDR3 nucleotides: TGTGCCAGCAGTGAAGAGGGACTAGCGGGGGGTCCGTACGAGCAGTACTTC.

This clonotype has at least ten counts. The chain combines TRBV12-3 or TRBV12-4 with TRBJ2-5; the D gene could be TRBD1 or TRBD2 (6 bases each). This CDR3 is 14 amino acids long. V was clipped by 4 bases and J by 5 bases, with 14 bases between them. For the CDR3, the DNA is TGTGCCAGCAGTTACCTAACGGGGGCGGAGACCCAGTACTTC. It codes for CASSYLTGAETQYF.

A few counts support this clonotype. The chain joins TRBV10-3 to TRBJ2-5; TRBD2 agrees at 12 bases. The ends lost 3 bases at V and 1 base at J; junction bases unmatched: 12. Per the germline V gene, CDR1 is ENHRY and CDR2 is SYGVKD. The CDR3 loop spans 19 amino acids. The CDR3, as DNA: TGTGCCATCAGTGACCCCACTAGCGGGGGGTCCCCCATCCAAGAGACCCAGTACTTC. Amino acid sequence: CAISDPTSGGSPIQETQYF.

The chain is built from TRBV4-2 and TRBJ2-1; perhaps TRBD1 as D (6 bases). Germline V gene sequence: CDR1 LGHNA, CDR2 YNFKEQ. The length of the CDR3 is 15 residues. The V and J ends lost 3 bases and 8 bases respectively, with 17 bases between them. DNA of the CDR3: TGTGCCAGCAGCCAGGTACAACAGGGTGGGGATGAGCAGTTCTTC. Translating gives CASSQVQQGGDEQFF.

This clonotype was seen a handful of times. The chain is built from TRBV29-1 and TRBJ1-3, with 12 bases lining up with TRBD1. Per the germline V gene, CDR1 is SQVTM and CDR2 is ANQGSEA. This CDR3 is built from 15 residues. The trim removed 6 bases at V and 1 base at J, leaving 4 bases unmatched. DNA of the CDR3: TGCAGCGTGACGGGACAGGGGGCTTCTGGAAACACCATATATTTT. Protein sequence: CSVTGQGASGNTIYF. The full variable domain, in which reference TRBV29-1 and TRBJ1-3 provide the parts outside the CDR3, is SAVISQKPSRDICQRGTSLTIQCQVDSQVTMMFWYRQQPGQSLTLIATANQGSEATYESGFVIDKFPISRPNLTFSTLTVSNMSPEDSSIYLCSVTGQGASGNTIYFGEGSWLTVV.

V and J are TRBV18 and TRBJ1-5; 11 bases are shared with TRBD1. The CDR3 is 16 residues long. CDR1 KGHSH and CDR2 LQKENI come from the germline V gene. V shed 3 bases and J 6 bases; nucleotides not matched to a gene: 7. CDR3 region: CASSPPGQGARQPQHF. The DNA of the CDR3 is TGTGCCAGCTCACCCCCCGGACAGGGGGCGCGTCAGCCCCAGCATTTT.

This clonotype was seen a handful of times. V is TRBV12-3 or TRBV12-4 and J is TRBJ2-1, with TRBD2 matching over 7 bases. The CDR3 totals 13 residues. CDR3 DNA: TGTGCTGGCGGGGGTAGCTCCTACAATGAGCAGTTCTTC. It yields the protein CAGGGSSYNEQFF.

The chain joins TRBV5-8 to TRBJ2-1; 8 positions match TRBD2. J lost 1 base, V lost 2 bases, and 2 bases had no gene match. This CDR3 is built from 15 residues. In germline, CDR1 is SGHTS, CDR2 YDEGEE. The CDR3, as DNA: TGTGCCAGCAGCTTAATAGCGGGATCCTACAATGAGCAGTTCTTC. It yields the protein CASSLIAGSYNEQFF.

This clonotype was seen ten or more times. The chain recombines TRBV29-1 with TRBJ2-1, with D possibly being TRBD1 (6 bases). Trimming removed 4 bases at V and 2 bases at J, with 12 bases between. Looked up from germline, CDR1 is SQVTM and CDR2 is ANQGSEA. The CDR3 is 14 residues long. As DNA, the CDR3 is TGCAGCGTTGGACGACGGGACACCTACAATGAGCAGTTCTTC. This codes for CSVGRRDTYNEQFF.

This clonotype was picked up many times. V usage is TRBV5-1 and J usage is TRBJ1-2; perhaps TRBD1 as D (5 bases). This CDR3 is 16 amino acids long. Between the trimmed V and J ends, which lost 0 bases and 5 bases, there was a span of 17 bases. Germline CDR1 reads SGHRS; CDR2 reads YFSETQ. The CDR3 reads CASSLEAGIVTYGYTF. DNA for the CDR3: TGCGCCAGCAGCTTGGAAGCAGGGATCGTGACTTATGGCTACACCTTC.

At least ten counts were recorded for this clonotype. The chain uses TRBV28 and TRBJ2-1; D uncertain. Trimming took 3 bases from V and 5 from J, leaving 17 bases between them. The CDR3 is made up of 16 amino acids. Germline V CDR1 and CDR2: MDHEN, SYDVKM. DNA of the CDR3: TGTGCCAGCAGTTTCTACTCTGGAACGATCGACAATGAGCAGTTCTTC. Protein sequence: CASSFYSGTIDNEQFF.

This clonotype was counted only a few times. This chain uses TRBV15 with TRBJ1-2; D is unclear. The V and J ends lost 1 base and 6 bases respectively, with 9 bases between them. This CDR3 is built from 13 residues. Germline V gives CDR1 LNHNV, CDR2 YYDKDF (reference sequence). The CDR3 DNA reads as TGTGCCACCAGCAGAGGGGAACATCATGGCTACACCTTC. It yields the protein CATSRGEHHGYTF.